The present T cell receptor beta chain was sequenced within a study of blood T cell repertoires in COVID-19. In the source study's methods: Amplification from reference gene primers served as the basis for estimated nucleated cell counts. Clones were read by immunoSEQ multiplex PCR, and TCRdb kept only the in-frame ones, dropping some. D and trimming come from the DNA, and the V and J calls and clone size come from that table. Of roughly 200,000 clones in the sample, roughly 80% were seen once. This clone was seen more than once but under ten times. V shed 7 bases and J 5 bases; nucleotides not matched to a gene: 9. This CDR3 is 14 amino acids long. Germline-derived CDR1 and CDR2 are MDHEN and SYDVKM.

Sequenced input: peripheral blood. The chain couples TRBV28 to TRBJ2-5, with 8 bases matching TRBD1. The clonotype was recovered from a woman in her sixties with COVID-19, enrolled during active disease. The CDR3 DNA is TGTGCCAGCACTGCAGGGGGCGCGGGGGAGACCCAGTACTTC. It is translated as CASTAGGAGETQYF.